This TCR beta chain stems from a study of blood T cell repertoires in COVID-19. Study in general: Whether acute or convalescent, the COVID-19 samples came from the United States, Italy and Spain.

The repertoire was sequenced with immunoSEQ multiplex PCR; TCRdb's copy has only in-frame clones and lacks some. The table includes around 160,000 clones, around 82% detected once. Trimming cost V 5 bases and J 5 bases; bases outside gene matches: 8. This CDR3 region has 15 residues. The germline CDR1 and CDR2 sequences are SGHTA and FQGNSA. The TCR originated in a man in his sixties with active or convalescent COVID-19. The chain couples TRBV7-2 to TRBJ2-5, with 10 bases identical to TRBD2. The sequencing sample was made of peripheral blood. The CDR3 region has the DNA TGTGCCAGCAGCCCCAGGACTAGCGGAGGGGAGACCCAGTACTTC. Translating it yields CASSPRTSGGETQYF. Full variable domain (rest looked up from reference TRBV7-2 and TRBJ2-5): GAGVSQSPSNKVTEKGKDVELRCDPISGHTALYWYRQSLGQGLEFLIYFQGNSAPDKSGLPSDRFSAERTGGSVSTLTIQRTQQEDSAVYLCASSPRTSGGETQYFGPGTRLLVL.